This T cell receptor (beta chain) was found in a study of blood T cells in healthy people across ages. Study overall: For every two T cells, template switching captured about one barcoded beta molecule.

This clonotype was seen a few times. Sample donors were healthy Caucasian individuals that came from Russia, aged 6 to 90. A minimum of 6 micrograms of total RNA was extracted per sample. Unmatched junction bases numbered 6, after V lost 10 bases and J lost 9 bases. The germline V gene encodes CDR1 MRHNA and CDR2 SNTAGT. This CDR3 is 13 amino acids long. Primed by a sample-barcoded 5' primer and a J-beta primer mix, a second PCR proceeded for 7 to 11 cycles. MiXCR was run by TCRdb on the 5' RACE reads, yielding one entry per CDR3 protein. The sample consists of around 800,000 distinct CDR3 sequences, around 24% of them appearing once. A further study also used this sample, focusing on T cells of mothers and their children.

The sample was blood. The V call is TRBV6-4, the J call TRBJ1-6; 10 nucleotides match TRBD1. The TCR was taken from a boy younger than 18 in good health. CDR3 DNA: TGTGCCAACCCGGGACAGGGGTGTTCACCCCTCCACTTT. Translation gives CANPGQGCSPLHF.